This T cell receptor beta chain emerged from a study of blood T cell repertoires in COVID-19. Study at large: Sites in the United States, Italy and Spain provided acute and convalescent COVID-19 samples. T cells, B-cell-depleted T cells, or PBMCs supplied cDNA or gDNA.

This clone has just a few counts. The germline V gene encodes CDR1 MNHNY and CDR2 SVGAGI (reference sequence). V was pared by 5 bases and J by 3 bases, with 8 bases of the junction left unmatched. The CDR3 sequence is 17 residues long. Original analysis: Estimation of nucleated cell counts relied on the amplification of reference gene primers. TCRdb's copy holds only in-frame clones and misses some; the assay was immunoSEQ multiplex PCR. V and J calls and clone size are copied from that table; D and trimming were computed from the DNA. The sample shows 150,000 to 200,000 clones, around 80% of them seen only once.

The origin of this receptor is a woman in her 70s with acute or convalescent COVID-19. Source material: peripheral blood. The chain uses TRBV6-6 and TRBJ2-2, with 11 bases lining up with TRBD1. The CDR3 DNA sequence: TGTGCCAGCAGTCGGACAGGGGGCTCGCGCTACACCGGGGAGCTGTTTTTT. This sequence encodes CASSRTGGSRYTGELFF.